One and the same sample provided the 17 T cell receptor beta chains below, sequenced in a study of brain metastases from non-small cell lung cancer. TCRdb's table, derived via immunoSEQ multiplex PCR, lists solely in-frame clones and lacks some. The sample has 1,200 to 1,500 clones, about 82% seen once; the top ten hold about 19%. Material for sequencing was tumor-adjacent normal tissue. The receptors derive from a donor aged 40 or older with non-small cell lung cancer.

Only a few counts were recorded for this clone. The chain couples TRBV7-9 to TRBJ1-1; 7 bases are a match to TRBD1. The CDR3 is 15 amino acids. V lost 5 bases and J lost 4; bases outside the gene matches: 10. CDR1 is SEHNR, CDR2 FQNEAQ, per germline (reference sequence). DNA for the CDR3: TGTGCCAGCAGCGGAATGACAGGGACGGGCACTGAAGCTTTCTTT. This codes for CASSGMTGTGTEAFF.

V and J are TRBV28 and TRBJ2-1, with D possibly being TRBD2 (5 bases). Germline CDR1 is MDHEN and CDR2 is SYDVKM. This CDR3 comprises 15 residues. V was shortened by 2 bases and J by 4 bases, with 12 bases between the two germline ends. The CDR3 loop is CASSLTLGGYNEQFF. The CDR3 DNA reads TGTGCCAGCAGTTTAACCCTAGGCGGGTACAATGAGCAGTTCTTC.

The chain links TRBV30 to TRBJ2-3; TRBD2 might be the D (6 bases). Germline V lookup: CDR1 GTSNPN, CDR2 SVGIG (reference sequence). Trimming took off 4 bases at V and 5 bases at J, with 19 bases between the two ends. The CDR3 totals 15 residues. The DNA of the CDR3 is TGTGCCTGGATTGGGAGGAACTACGTGATAGATACGCAGTATTTT. Translation: CAWIGRNYVIDTQYF.

As concerns this clone: One end of the junction varies from germline; a read error may be responsible. The rearrangement joins TRBV28 to TRBJ2-5; 8 bases match TRBD2. The CDR3 loop spans 15 amino acids. Germline CDR1 MDHEN, CDR2 SYDVKM. The chain's CDR3 is CANSPNEAGEETQYF. The CDR3 coding sequence is TGTGCCAACAGTCCCAATGAAGCGGGAGAAGAGACCCAGTACTTC.

The V gene is TRBV6-1, the J gene TRBJ1-1; no clear D. The V end was cut by 3 bases, the J end by 0 bases, with 8 bases between. Germline V gene sequence: CDR1 MNHNS, CDR2 SASEGT. The CDR3 runs to 14 residues. The CDR3 nucleotides read TGTGCCAGCAGTGATCCGGGGATGAACACTGAAGCTTTCTTT. Its protein is CASSDPGMNTEAFF.

This sequence joins TRBV25-1 and TRBJ1-6, with 10 positions matching TRBD1. The trim removed 6 bases at V and 8 bases at J, leaving 7 bases unmatched. The CDR3 runs to 15 residues. Germline CDR1 MGHDK, CDR2 SYGVNS. This CDR3 is CASRQPGTGDSPLHF. The DNA for the CDR3 is TGTGCCAGCAGACAACCGGGGACAGGGGATTCACCCCTCCACTTT.

The V and J genes are TRBV28 and TRBJ1-1; D remains ambiguous. CDR3 size: 12 residues. The ends were cut back, 3 bases at V and 0 bases at J, with 2 bases in the middle. The V gene's germline CDR1 is MDHEN and CDR2 SYDVKM. In DNA, the CDR3 is TGTGCCAGCAGTTTGGTGAACACTGAAGCTTTCTTT. Amino acids: CASSLVNTEAFF.

Relative to its sample, this clone is hyperexpanded (1% or more). This rearrangement joins TRBV10-3 to TRBJ2-7, with D unclear. Per germline, CDR1 ENHRY and CDR2 SYGVKD. V was pared by 4 bases and J by 2 bases, with 12 bases between. This CDR3 comprises 14 residues. The CDR3 reads CAISGAGSTYEQYF. Here the CDR3 DNA reads TGTGCCATCAGTGGGGCCGGGTCAACCTACGAGCAGTACTTC.

V and J are TRBV7-9 and TRBJ2-3; tentative D call: TRBD1 (5 bases). The CDR3 runs to 12 residues. Germline V gene sequence: CDR1 SEHNR, CDR2 FQNEAQ (reference sequence). Trimming took off 1 base at V and 14 bases at J, with 13 bases between the two ends. The CDR3 DNA is TGTGCCAGCAGCTTAGAGACAGCGTTGAGGTATTTT. Amino acids: CASSLETALRYF.

The chain is built from TRBV9 and TRBJ1-1, with a possible D match to TRBD1 (5 bases). The V end was cut by 1 base, the J end by 6 bases, with 10 bases between. CDR1 is SGDLS and CDR2 is YYNGEE in the germline V gene. This CDR3 has 13 amino acids. CDR3 amino acids: CASSVLQGSEAFF. As DNA, the CDR3 is TGTGCCAGCAGCGTACTCCAGGGTTCTGAAGCTTTCTTT.

V is TRBV4-1 and J is TRBJ2-3, with D uncertain. The V end lost 4 bases, the J end lost 5 bases, and 7 bases lay between the germline ends. The V gene's germline CDR1 is MGHRA and CDR2 YSYEKL. This CDR3 has 12 residues. Written as DNA, the CDR3 is TGCGCCAGCAGCCCGCTCGGAGATACGCAGTATTTT. Translated, it gives CASSPLGDTQYF.

This sequence joins TRBV6-5 and TRBJ2-3; either TRBD1 or TRBD2 may fit D (5 bases each). Germline assignment: CDR1 MNHEY and CDR2 SVGAGI. V gave up 2 bases and J gave up 2 bases, with 11 bases separating them. The CDR3 spans 15 residues. The CDR3: CASSYKGTSTDTQYF. DNA of the CDR3: TGTGCCAGCAGTTACAAAGGGACCTCCACAGATACGCAGTATTTT.

The chain joins TRBV4-2 to TRBJ2-7; D possibly corresponds to TRBD2 (7 bases). The length of the CDR3 is 14 residues. V was pared by 5 bases and J by 0 bases, with 11 bases between. The germline V gene has CDR1 LGHNA and CDR2 YNFKEQ. As DNA, the CDR3 is TGTGCCAGCAGCGTAGGGGGGGACTCCTACGAGCAGTACTTC. Translated, it gives CASSVGGDSYEQYF.

Concerning this clone itself: The same CDR3 can be traced to other DNA sequences in this sample. The chain links TRBV7-3 to TRBJ2-1, with TRBD2 identical over 7 bases. The ends lost 2 bases at V and 3 bases at J; junction bases unmatched: 4. The length of the CDR3 is 15 residues. In germline, CDR1 is SGHTA, CDR2 FQGTGA. CDR3 coding DNA: TGTGCCAGCAGCTTAGCTCCTAGCGGCTACAATGAGCAGTTCTTC. It codes for CASSLAPSGYNEQFF.

The V gene is TRBV13, the J gene TRBJ2-6; tentatively, D is TRBD1 (5 bases). The V end lost 4 bases, the J end lost 2 bases, and 9 bases lay between the germline ends. CDR1 and CDR2 from the germline V gene are PRHDT and FYEKMQ (reference sequence). The CDR3 has 15 residues. The CDR3 nucleotides are TGTGCCAGCAGCTCCAGGGTGGCTGGGGCCAACGTCCTGACTTTC. This sequence encodes CASSSRVAGANVLTF.

The chain links TRBV7-3 to TRBJ2-7, with TRBD2 matching over 8 bases. The CDR3 has 15 amino acids. V lost 3 bases and J lost 2; bases outside the gene matches: 6. Germline V gene lookup returns CDR1 SGHTA and CDR2 FQGTGA. CDR3 protein: CASSLSGGIPYEQYF. Here the CDR3 DNA reads TGTGCCAGCAGCTTGTCGGGAGGGATACCCTACGAGCAGTACTTC.

The chain uses TRBV6-2 or TRBV6-3 and TRBJ1-2; a possible D gene is TRBD1 (6 bases). The CDR3 is made up of 16 amino acids. In germline, CDR1 is MNHEY, CDR2 SVGEGT. Trimming shortened V by 3 bases and J by 4 bases, and 18 bases separated the two germline ends. In nucleotides, the CDR3 is TGTGCCAGCAGTTATTTCGTTCTCGGGACAATCTATGGCTACACCTTC. Protein sequence: CASSYFVLGTIYGYTF.